A selection of T cell receptor beta chains follows, all from one sample in a study of control samples from healthy donors and cancer patients. Only in-frame clones appear in the TCRdb table, and some are missing; sequencing was by immunoSEQ multiplex PCR. The profile shows 230,000 or so clones, just under 95% of them singletons. The specimen sequenced was blood. The receptors were sampled from a man aged 50 or older in good health. The CDR3 runs from the conserved cysteine through the conserved F or W. A D gene is named only where the DNA matches it firmly. Clone size appears in some rows only: once, few, many, or a class for an expanded clone.

>TRBV28|TRBJ2-6|-|-
CASSPDSLGANVLTF
TGTGCCAGCAGTCCGGACAGTTTGGGGGCCAACGTCCTGACTTTC
>TRBV27|TRBJ1-6|-|-
CASSLSGPGYNSPLHF
TGTGCCAGCAGTTTATCAGGGCCCGGTTATAATTCACCCCTCCACTTT
>TRBV30|TRBJ1-1|-|-
CAWSAALTEAFF
TGTGCCTGGAGTGCCGCCCTCACTGAAGCTTTCTTT
>TRBV28|TRBJ1-4|once|-
CATAFWGSNEKLFF
TGTGCCACCGCATTTTGGGGATCTAATGAAAAACTGTTTTTT
>TRBV27|TRBJ2-7|-|-
CASSPTRAVYEQYF
TGTGCCAGCAGTCCAACCCGGGCCGTCTACGAGCAGTACTTC
>TRBV6-5|TRBJ2-7|-|-
CATRERDEQYF
TGTGCCACCAGAGAGCGGGACGAGCAGTACTTC
>TRBV5-8|TRBJ1-6|-|TRBD1
CASSYGQAQGSPLHF
TGTGCCAGCAGTTACGGACAGGCCCAGGGTTCACCCCTCCACTTT
>TRBV5-1|TRBJ1-1|-|-
CASRDEGGNTEAFF
TGCGCCAGCAGAGATGAGGGGGGGAACACTGAAGCTTTCTTT
>TRBV11-2|TRBJ2-1|-|TRBD1
CASSFRDRVHEQFF
TGTGCCAGCAGCTTCCGGGACAGGGTACATGAGCAGTTCTTC
>TRBV5-1|TRBJ2-2|-|-
CASSLALSGELFF
TGCGCCAGCAGCTTGGCGTTATCCGGGGAGCTGTTTTTT
>TRBV5-8|TRBJ1-4|-|-
CASSFTGATNEKLFF
TGTGCCAGCAGCTTTACGGGAGCAACTAATGAAAAACTGTTTTTT
>TRBV7-9|TRBJ1-6|-|-
CASSFRSGLYNSPLHF
TGTGCCAGCAGCTTCCGATCGGGTCTATATAATTCACCCCTCCACTTT
>TRBV12-5|TRBJ2-1|-|-
CASGLVSQGSSYNEQFF
TGTGCTAGTGGTTTGGTAAGCCAGGGGAGCTCCTACAATGAGCAGTTCTTC
>TRBV9|TRBJ1-1|-|-
CASSVVSLVATSRTYTEAFF
TGTGCCAGCAGCGTAGTTAGTCTAGTAGCCACCTCTAGGACGTACACTGAAGCTTTCTTT
>TRBV5-1|TRBJ1-2|-|-
CASSLEAGNYGYTF
TGCGCCAGCAGCTTGGAAGCAGGGAACTATGGCTACACCTTC
>TRBV7-9|TRBJ2-1|-|TRBD2
CASSFLDRGVHNEQFF
TGTGCCAGCAGCTTCCTCGACCGGGGGGTCCACAATGAGCAGTTCTTC
>TRBV25-1|TRBJ1-2|-|TRBD1
CASSATGVFYGYTF
TGTGCCAGCAGTGCTACAGGGGTTTTCTATGGCTACACCTTC
>TRBV7-9|TRBJ1-1|-|-
CASSQGPGGAEAFF
TGTGCCAGCAGTCAGGGTCCCGGAGGGGCTGAAGCTTTCTTT
>TRBV28|TRBJ2-3|-|TRBD2
CASRPGLAGGRSVDTQYF
TGTGCCAGCAGGCCGGGACTAGCGGGGGGGCGGAGCGTAGATACGCAGTATTTT
>TRBV15|TRBJ2-7|-|-
CATSSGRSIGYEQYF
TGTGCCACCAGCAGCGGCAGATCCATCGGCTACGAGCAGTACTTC
>TRBV7-8|TRBJ2-2|-|-
CASIPSGPRGSGELFF
TGTGCCAGCATTCCGAGCGGCCCCAGGGGCTCCGGGGAGCTGTTTTTT
>TRBV18|TRBJ2-1|-|TRBD2
CASSQGLAGADPFF
TGTGCCAGCTCACAGGGACTAGCGGGGGCTGACCCGTTCTTC